This TCR beta chain comes out of a study of T cells in Graves' hyperthyroidism and ophthalmopathy. Study in general: Initial diagnosis, before any treatment, was when peripheral blood was collected. Notes on the study in general: Within blood appeared most thyroid clonotypes that had expanded above 0.001.

The study based diagnoses on clinical symptoms, serum thyroxine and TRAb, thyroid ultrasound and orbital computed tomography. Using RNA transcripts as the source, TCR beta CDR3 regions were amplified. First-round RT-PCR targeting the TCR CDR3 was performed with the HTBI primer set. One entry per CDR3 protein results from TCRdb running MiXCR on the multiplex PCR reads. The sample records under 350,000 distinct CDR3 sequences, over 15% being singletons. The germline V and J ends were trimmed by 5 bases and 2 bases, with 16 bases remaining between them. Germline CDR1 DFQATT, CDR2 SNEGSKA (reference sequence). The CDR3 consists of 15 residues. This clonotype was picked up many times. Its antigen is not known.

The specimen was blood. The receptor was isolated from a woman aged 55-70 years with Graves' ophthalmopathy. The V call is TRBV20-1, the J call TRBJ2-1; no reliable D call. The CDR3 region is CSAPQKQAAYNEQFF. As DNA, the CDR3 is TGCAGTGCTCCCCAAAAGCAGGCTGCCTACAATGAGCAGTTCTTC.